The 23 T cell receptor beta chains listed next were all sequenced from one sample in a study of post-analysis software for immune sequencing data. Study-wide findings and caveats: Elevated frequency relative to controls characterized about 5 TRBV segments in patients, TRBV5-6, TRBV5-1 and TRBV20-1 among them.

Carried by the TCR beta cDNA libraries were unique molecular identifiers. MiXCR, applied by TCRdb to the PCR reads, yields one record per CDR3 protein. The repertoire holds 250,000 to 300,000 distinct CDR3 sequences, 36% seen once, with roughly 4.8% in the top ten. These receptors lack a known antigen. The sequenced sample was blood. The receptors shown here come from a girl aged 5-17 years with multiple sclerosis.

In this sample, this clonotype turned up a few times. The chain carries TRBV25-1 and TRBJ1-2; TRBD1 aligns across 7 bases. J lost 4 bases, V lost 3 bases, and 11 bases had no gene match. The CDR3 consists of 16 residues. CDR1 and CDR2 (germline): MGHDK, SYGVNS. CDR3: CASSDRRGGQGYGYTF. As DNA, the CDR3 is TGTGCCAGCAGTGATCGACGAGGGGGCCAAGGCTATGGCTACACCTTC.

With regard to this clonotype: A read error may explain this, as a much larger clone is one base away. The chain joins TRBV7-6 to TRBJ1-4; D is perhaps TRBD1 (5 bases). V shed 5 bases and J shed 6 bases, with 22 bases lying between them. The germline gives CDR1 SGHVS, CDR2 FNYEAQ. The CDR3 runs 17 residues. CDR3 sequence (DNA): TGTGCCAGCAGCCAAGGGCGGACCGGGGCAGGAGATGAAAAACTGTTTTTT. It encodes CASSQGRTGAGDEKLFF.

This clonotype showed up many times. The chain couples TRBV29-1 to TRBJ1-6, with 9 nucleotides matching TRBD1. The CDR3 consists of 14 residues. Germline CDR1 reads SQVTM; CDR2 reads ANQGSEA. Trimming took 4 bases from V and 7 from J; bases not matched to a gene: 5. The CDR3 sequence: CSVAEGQGNSPLHF. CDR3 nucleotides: TGCAGCGTTGCGGAGGGACAGGGCAATTCACCCCTCCACTTT.

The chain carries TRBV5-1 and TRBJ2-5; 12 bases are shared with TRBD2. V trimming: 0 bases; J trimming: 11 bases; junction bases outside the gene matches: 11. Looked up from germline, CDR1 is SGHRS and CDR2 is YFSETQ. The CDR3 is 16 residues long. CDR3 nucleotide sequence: TGCGCCAGCAGCTTGGTTGGACTAGCGGGGTACAATGAGCAGTACTTC. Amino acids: CASSLVGLAGYNEQYF.

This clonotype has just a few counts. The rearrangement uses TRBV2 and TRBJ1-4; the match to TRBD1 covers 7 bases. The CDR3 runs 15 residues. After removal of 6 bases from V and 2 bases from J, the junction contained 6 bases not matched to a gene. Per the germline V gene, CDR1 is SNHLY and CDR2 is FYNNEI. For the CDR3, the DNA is TGTGCCAGCAGGGGACAGACGACGACTAATGAAAAACTGTTTTTT. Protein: CASRGQTTTNEKLFF.

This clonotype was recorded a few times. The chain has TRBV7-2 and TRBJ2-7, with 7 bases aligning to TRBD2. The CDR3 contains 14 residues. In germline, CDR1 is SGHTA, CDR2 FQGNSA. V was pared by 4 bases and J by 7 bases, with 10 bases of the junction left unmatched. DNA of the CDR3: TGTGCCAGCAGCTGGGGGGGTAGGTTTGTTGAGCAGTACTTC. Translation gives CASSWGGRFVEQYF.

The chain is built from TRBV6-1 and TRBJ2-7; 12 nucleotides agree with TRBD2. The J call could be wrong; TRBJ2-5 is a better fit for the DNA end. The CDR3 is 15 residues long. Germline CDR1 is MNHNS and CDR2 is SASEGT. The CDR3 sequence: CASSGRLAGEETQYF. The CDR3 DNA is TGTGCCAGCAGTGGAAGACTAGCGGGGGAAGAGACCCAGTACTTC.

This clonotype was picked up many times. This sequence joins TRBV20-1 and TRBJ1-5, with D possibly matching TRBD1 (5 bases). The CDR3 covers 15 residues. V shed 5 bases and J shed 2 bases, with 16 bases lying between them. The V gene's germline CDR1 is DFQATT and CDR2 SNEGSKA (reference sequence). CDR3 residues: CSARAGGDRNQPQHF. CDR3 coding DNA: TGCAGTGCTCGTGCCGGGGGGGATCGCAATCAGCCCCAGCATTTT.

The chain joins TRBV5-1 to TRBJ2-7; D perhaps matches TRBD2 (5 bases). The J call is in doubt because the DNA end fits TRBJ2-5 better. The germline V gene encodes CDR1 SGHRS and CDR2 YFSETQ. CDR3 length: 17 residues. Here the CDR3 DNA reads TGCGCCAGCAGCCAGGAACGTTTTAGCGAGAGAATGGAGACCCAGTACTTC. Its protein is CASSQERFSERMETQYF.

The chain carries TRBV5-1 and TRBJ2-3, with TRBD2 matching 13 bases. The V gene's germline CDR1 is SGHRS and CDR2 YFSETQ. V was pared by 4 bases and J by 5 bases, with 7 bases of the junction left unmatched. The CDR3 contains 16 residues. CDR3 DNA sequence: TGCGCCAGCAGCCCCAGACTAGCGGGAGGATTAGATACGCAGTATTTT. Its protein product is CASSPRLAGGLDTQYF.

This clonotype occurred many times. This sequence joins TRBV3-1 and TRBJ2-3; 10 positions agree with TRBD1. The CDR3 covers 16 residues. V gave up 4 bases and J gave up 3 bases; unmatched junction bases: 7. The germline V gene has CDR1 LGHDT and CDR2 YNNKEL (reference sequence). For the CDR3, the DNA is TGTGCCAGCAGCCTTTGGGGGACAGGGGAAACAGATACGCAGTATTTT. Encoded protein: CASSLWGTGETDTQYF.

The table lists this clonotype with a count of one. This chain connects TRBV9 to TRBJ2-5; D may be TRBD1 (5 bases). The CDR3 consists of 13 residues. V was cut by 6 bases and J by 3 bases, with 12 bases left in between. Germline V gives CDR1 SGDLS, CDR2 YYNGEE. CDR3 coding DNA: TGTGCCAGCACGAGACAACAGGAAGAGACCCAGTACTTC. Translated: CASTRQQEETQYF.

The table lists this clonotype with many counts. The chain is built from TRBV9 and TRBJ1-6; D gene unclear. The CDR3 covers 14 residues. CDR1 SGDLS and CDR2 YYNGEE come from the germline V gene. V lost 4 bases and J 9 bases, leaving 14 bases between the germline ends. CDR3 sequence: CASSPTGSSSPLHF. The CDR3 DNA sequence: TGTGCCAGCAGCCCGACGGGATCTAGTTCACCCCTCCACTTT.

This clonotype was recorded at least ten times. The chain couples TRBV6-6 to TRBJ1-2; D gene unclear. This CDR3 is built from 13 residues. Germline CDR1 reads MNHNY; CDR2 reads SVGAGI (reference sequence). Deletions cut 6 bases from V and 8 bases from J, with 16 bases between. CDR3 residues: CASSRSDLRGYTF. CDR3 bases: TGTGCCAGCAGCCGCTCTGATCTGCGGGGCTACACCTTC.

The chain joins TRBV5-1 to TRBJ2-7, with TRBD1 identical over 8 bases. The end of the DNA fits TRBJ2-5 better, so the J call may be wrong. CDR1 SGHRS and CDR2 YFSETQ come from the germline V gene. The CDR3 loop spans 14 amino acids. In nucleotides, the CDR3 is TGCGCCAGCAGCGGGGGACAGGATGGGGAGACCCAGTACTTC. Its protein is CASSGGQDGETQYF.

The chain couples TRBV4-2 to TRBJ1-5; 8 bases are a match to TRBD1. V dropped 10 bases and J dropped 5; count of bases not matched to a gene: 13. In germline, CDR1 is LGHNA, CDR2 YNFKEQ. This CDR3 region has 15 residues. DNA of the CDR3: TGTGCCACCGCGAAAGACAGGGGAAGAGATCAGCCCCAGCATTTT. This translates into CATAKDRGRDQPQHF.

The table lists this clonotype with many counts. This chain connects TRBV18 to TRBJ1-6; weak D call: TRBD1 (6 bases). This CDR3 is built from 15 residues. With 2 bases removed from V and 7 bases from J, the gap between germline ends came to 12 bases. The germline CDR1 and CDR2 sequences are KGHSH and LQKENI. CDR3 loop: CASSPGLGQNSPLHF. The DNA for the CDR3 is TGTGCCAGCTCACCAGGGCTGGGACAAAATTCACCCCTCCACTTT.

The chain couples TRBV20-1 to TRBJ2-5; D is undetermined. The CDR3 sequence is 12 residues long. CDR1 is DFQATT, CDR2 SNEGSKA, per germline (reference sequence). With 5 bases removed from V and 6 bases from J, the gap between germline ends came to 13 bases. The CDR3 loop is CSAPMAEKTQYF. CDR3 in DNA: TGCAGTGCTCCCATGGCAGAAAAGACCCAGTACTTC.

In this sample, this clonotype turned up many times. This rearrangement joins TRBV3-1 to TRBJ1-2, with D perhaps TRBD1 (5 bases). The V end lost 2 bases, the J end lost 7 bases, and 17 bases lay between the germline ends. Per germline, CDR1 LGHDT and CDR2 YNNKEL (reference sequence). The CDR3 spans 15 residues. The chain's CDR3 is CASSQTTGGGAGYTF. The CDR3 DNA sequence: TGTGCCAGCAGCCAAACCACCGGCGGGGGAGCTGGCTACACCTTC.

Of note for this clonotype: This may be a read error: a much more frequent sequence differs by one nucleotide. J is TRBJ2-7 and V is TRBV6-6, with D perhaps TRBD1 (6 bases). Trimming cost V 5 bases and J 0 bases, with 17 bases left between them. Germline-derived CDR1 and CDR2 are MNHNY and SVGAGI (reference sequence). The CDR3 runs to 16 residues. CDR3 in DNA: TGTGCCAGCAGTCCCGTCCGGGACACCTTCTCCTACGAGCAGTACTTC. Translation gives CASSPVRDTFSYEQYF.

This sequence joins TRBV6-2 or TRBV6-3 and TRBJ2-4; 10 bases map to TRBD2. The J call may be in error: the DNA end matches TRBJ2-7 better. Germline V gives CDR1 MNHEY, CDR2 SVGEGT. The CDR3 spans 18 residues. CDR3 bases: TGTGCCAGCAGTTACCATGGTCTAGCGGGAGAGGAGGACTACGAGCAGTACTTC. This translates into CASSYHGLAGEEDYEQYF.

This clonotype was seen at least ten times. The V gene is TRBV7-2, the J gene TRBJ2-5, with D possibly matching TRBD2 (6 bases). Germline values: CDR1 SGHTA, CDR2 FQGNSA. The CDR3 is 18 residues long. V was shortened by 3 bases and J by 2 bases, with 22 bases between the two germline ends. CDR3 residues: CASSFLGGITPLQETQYF. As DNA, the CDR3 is TGTGCCAGCAGCTTCCTTGGCGGGATCACCCCACTTCAAGAGACCCAGTACTTC.

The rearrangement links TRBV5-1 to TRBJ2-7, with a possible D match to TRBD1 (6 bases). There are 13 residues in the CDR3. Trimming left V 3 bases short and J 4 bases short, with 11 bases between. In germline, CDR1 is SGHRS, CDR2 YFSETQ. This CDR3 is CASSWDKTYEQYF. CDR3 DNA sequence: TGCGCCAGCAGCTGGGACAAGACTTACGAGCAGTACTTC.